This T cell receptor beta chain was obtained from a study of T cell repertoires in cytomegalovirus infection. In TCRdb, the reads were re-called with MiXCR into one record per CDR3 protein. The sample includes 250,000 or so distinct CDR3 sequences, around 15% of them seen just once. There are a few counts of this clonotype. The sequencing input was CD8+ T cells from PBMCs. The source is a human donor in good health (CMV status not recorded). Some clones in this sample may be carry-over from other donors' samples.

In nucleotides, the CDR3 is TGCAGTGCTAGAGATCTCTGGACTAGCGGGCCTTCGGGGGAGCAGTACTTC. As protein: CSARDLWTSGPSGEQYF. V usage is TRBV20-1 and J usage is TRBJ2-7, with TRBD2 matching 11 bases. The junction had 14 bases not matched to a gene; V was cut back by 0 bases and J by 7 bases. In germline, CDR1 is DFQATT, CDR2 SNEGSKA (reference sequence). The CDR3 is 17 residues long.